This T cell receptor beta chain is from a study of blood T cell repertoires in COVID-19. Study context: There were acute and convalescent COVID-19 samples, and they came from the United States, Italy and Spain. Sample material is recorded as cDNA or gDNA derived from T cells, B-cell-depleted T cells, or PBMCs.

V dropped 6 bases and J dropped 5 bases, with 13 bases sitting between them. The CDR3 length is 13 residues. Germline V CDR1 and CDR2: MNHEY, SVGAGI. Authors' data handling: Amplification of reference gene primers provided the estimated nucleated cell counts. Data came from immunoSEQ multiplex PCR; TCRdb stores just in-frame clones and leaves some out. That table gives V, J and clone size, and the DNA gave D and trimming. The sample yields 250,000 to 300,000 clones, 70% to 90% seen once. The chain employs TRBV6-5 and TRBJ1-2, with D possibly TRBD1 on 6 matching bases. Material for sequencing was peripheral blood. This TCR derives from a woman between 65 and 79 years old with acute or convalescent COVID-19. CDR3 sequence: CASSIGQTYGYTF. CDR3 nucleotide sequence: TGTGCCAGCAGCATTGGACAGACGTATGGCTACACCTTC.